This TCR beta chain was recorded in a study of T cells in Graves' hyperthyroidism and ophthalmopathy. Broader study findings: Peripheral blood also featured most of the thyroid clonotypes expanded above 0.001.

Patients aged 18 to 65 had newly diagnosed hyperthyroidism that had lasted under 2 months. Thyroid ultrasound, orbital computed tomography, clinical symptoms, and serum thyroxine and TRAb underpinned diagnoses. Fresh 10 ml peripheral blood yielded PBMCs. Amplification of TCR beta CDR3 regions used RNA as the template. Using the HTBI primer set, a first-round RT-PCR was run on the TCR CDR3. TCRdb called the multiplex PCR reads again in MiXCR, with one record for every CDR3 protein. This table holds 600,000 to 850,000 distinct CDR3 sequences, around 20% found once. The germline V gene encodes CDR1 GTSNPN and CDR2 SVGIG (reference sequence). V was clipped by 2 bases and J by 0 bases; unmatched bases: 11. CDR3 size: 18 residues. This clonotype has at least ten counts. Its antigen is unknown.

This sequence originates from a woman aged 50 to 60 with Graves' hyperthyroidism that later progressed to Graves' ophthalmopathy. Material for sequencing was blood. The V call is TRBV30, the J call TRBJ2-5, with 11 bases that match TRBD2. CDR3 nucleotides: TGTGCCTGGAGTCGGGGATTTAGACTAGCGGGGAACCAAGAGACCCAGTACTTC. Its translation is CAWSRGFRLAGNQETQYF. Complete variable domain (other parts from reference TRBV30 and TRBJ2-5): SQTIHQWPATLVQPVGSPLSLECTVEGTSNPNLYWYRQAAGRGLQLLFYSVGIGQISSEVPQNLSASRPQDRQFILSSKKLLLSDSGFYLCAWSRGFRLAGNQETQYFGPGTRLLVL.